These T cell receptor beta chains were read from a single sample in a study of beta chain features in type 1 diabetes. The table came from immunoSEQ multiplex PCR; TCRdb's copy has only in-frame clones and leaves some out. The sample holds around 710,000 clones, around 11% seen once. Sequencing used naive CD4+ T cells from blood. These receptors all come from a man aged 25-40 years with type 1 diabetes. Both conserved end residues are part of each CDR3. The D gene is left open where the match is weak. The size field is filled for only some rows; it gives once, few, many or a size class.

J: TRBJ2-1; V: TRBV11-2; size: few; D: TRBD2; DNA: TGTGCCAGCAGCCTCGGACTAGCAGGGAATGAGCAGTTCTTC; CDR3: CASSLGLAGNEQFF
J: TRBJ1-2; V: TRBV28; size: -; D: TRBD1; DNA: TGTGCCAGCAGTCCACAGACAGGGGCTGGGGGCTACACCTTC; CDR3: CASSPQTGAGGYTF
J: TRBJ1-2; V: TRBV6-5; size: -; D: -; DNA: TGTGCCAGCAGTTACTCGAACAGCCTCAGCTATGGCTACACCTTC; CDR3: CASSYSNSLSYGYTF
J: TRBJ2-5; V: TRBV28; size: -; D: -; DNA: TGTGCCAGCAGTTTACCCGACAGGCTTTCACCGGAGACCCAGTACTTC; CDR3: CASSLPDRLSPETQYF
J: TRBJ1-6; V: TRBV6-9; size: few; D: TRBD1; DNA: TGTGCCAGCGCCCCGGGACAGTATAATTCACCCCTCCACTTT; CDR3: CASAPGQYNSPLHF
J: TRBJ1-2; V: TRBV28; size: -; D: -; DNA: TGTGCCAGCAGTTCCAGGGGTAGGGATGGCTACACCTTC; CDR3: CASSSRGRDGYTF
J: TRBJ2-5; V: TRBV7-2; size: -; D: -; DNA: TGTGCCAGCAGTTTACCCCTACTGGGGGGGCGCCGGGAGACCCAGTACTTC; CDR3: CASSLPLLGGRRETQYF
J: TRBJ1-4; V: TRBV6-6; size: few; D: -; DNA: TGTGCCAGCAGTTACGATGGAAAACTGTTTTTT; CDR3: CASSYDGKLFF
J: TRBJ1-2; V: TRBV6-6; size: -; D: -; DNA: TGTGCCAGCAGTTACCCGGACGGTAACTATGGCTACACCTTC; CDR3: CASSYPDGNYGYTF
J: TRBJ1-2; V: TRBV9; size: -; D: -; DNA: TGTGCCAGCAGCGTAGGTGTGAATTTGGGTGGCTACACCTTC; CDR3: CASSVGVNLGGYTF
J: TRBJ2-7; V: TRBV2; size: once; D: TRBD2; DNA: TGTGCCAGCAAGTGGAGCGGGGGGCCCGACTACGAGCAGTACTTC; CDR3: CASKWSGGPDYEQYF
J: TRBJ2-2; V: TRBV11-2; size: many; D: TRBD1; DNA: TGTGCCAGCAGCTTGGGACAGGGGGCCGTGGACGGGGAGCTGTTTTTT; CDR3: CASSLGQGAVDGELFF
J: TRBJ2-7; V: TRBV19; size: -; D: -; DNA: TGTGCCAGTAGTATGTGGCTAAACTCCTACGAGCAGTACTTC; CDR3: CASSMWLNSYEQYF
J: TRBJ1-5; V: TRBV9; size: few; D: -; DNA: TGTGCCAGCAGCGCTTTGGACCTGGGTGAGCCCCAGCATTTT; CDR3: CASSALDLGEPQHF
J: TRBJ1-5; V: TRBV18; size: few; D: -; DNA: TGTGCCAGCTCACCAAGGGGGAACGTGAGCAATCAGCCCCAGCATTTT; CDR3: CASSPRGNVSNQPQHF
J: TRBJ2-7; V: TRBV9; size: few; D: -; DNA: TGTGCCAGCAGCGTAGAATCCGGGCAGGGCGTCTACGAGCAGTACTTC; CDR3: CASSVESGQGVYEQYF
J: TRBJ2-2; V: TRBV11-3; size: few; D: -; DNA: TGTGCCAGCAGCTCGGACAGAAGATGGAACACCGGGGAGCTGTTTTTT; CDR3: CASSSDRRWNTGELFF
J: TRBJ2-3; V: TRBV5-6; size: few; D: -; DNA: TGTGCCAGCAGCTTGGAATCAGATACGCAGTATTTT; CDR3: CASSLESDTQYF
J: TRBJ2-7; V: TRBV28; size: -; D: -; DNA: TGTGCCAGCAGTCCGTCTGGCGGTGCCGAGCAGTACTTC; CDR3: CASSPSGGAEQYF
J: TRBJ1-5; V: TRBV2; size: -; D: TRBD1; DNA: TGTGCCAGCAGTTGGACAGGGGGCAATCAGCCCCAGCATTTT; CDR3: CASSWTGGNQPQHF
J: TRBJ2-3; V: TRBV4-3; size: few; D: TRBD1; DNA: TGCGCCAGCAGCCAAGAAGGGACAGTTTCAGATACGCAGTATTTT; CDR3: CASSQEGTVSDTQYF
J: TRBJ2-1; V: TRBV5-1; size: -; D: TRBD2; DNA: TGCGCCAGCAGCAATGAAGCGGGGGGATATTACCGCGAGCAGTTCTTC; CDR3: CASSNEAGGYYREQFF
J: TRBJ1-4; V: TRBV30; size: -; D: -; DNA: TGTGCCTGGAGTGTGCGGGGCTCTAATGAAAAACTGTTTTTT; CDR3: CAWSVRGSNEKLFF
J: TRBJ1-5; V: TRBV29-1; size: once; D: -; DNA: TGCAGCGTTCGGACAGCCTCCAATCAGCCCCAGCATTTT; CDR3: CSVRTASNQPQHF
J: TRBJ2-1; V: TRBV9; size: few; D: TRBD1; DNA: TGTGCCAGCAGCGCGACAGGGGGCGCGTTCGATGAGCAGTTCTTC; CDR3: CASSATGGAFDEQFF